These 29 T cell receptor beta chains were sequenced from one sample in a study of CD8 T cells in ankylosing spondylitis. For these receptors, no antigen is known. Each CDR3 protein gets one entry after TCRdb re-called the 5' RACE reads with MiXCR. The table shows roughly 490,000 distinct CDR3 sequences, with under 5.5% occurring only once. Points from the study as a whole: Seemingly distinctive of ankylosing spondylitis blood was a TCR beta motif formed by eight highly homologous variants.

Sequencing was done on a sample of blood, either unsorted or a sorted T cell fraction (not recorded which). The receptors were gathered from a male donor with ankylosing spondylitis.

This chain uses TRBV11-3 with TRBJ2-3, with 7 bases matching TRBD1. CDR3 length: 16 residues. Germline loops: CDR1 SGHNT, CDR2 YENEEA. V was clipped by 5 bases and J by 0 bases; unmatched bases: 8. The CDR3 coding sequence is TGTGCCAGCAGCCCCTGGGGCAGGGGGAGCACAGATACGCAGTATTTT. This translates into CASSPWGRGSTDTQYF. Full variable domain (outside the CDR3, taken from reference TRBV11-3 and TRBJ2-3): EAGVVQSPRYKIIEKKQPVAFWCNPISGHNTLYWYLQNLGQGPELLIRYENEEAVDDSQLPKDRFSAERLKGVDSTLKIQPAELGDSAVYLCASSPWGRGSTDTQYFGPGTRLTVL.

This clonotype was seen ten or more times. V is TRBV7-9 and J is TRBJ1-5; D is uncertain. CDR3 length equals 13 residues. Trimming took off 2 bases at V and 7 bases at J, with 9 bases between the two ends. Germline V gene data show CDR1 as SEHNR and CDR2 as FQNEAQ (reference sequence). CDR3 bases: TGTGCCAGCAGCTTAAGTAACGGGCAGCCCCAGCATTTT. This gives the protein CASSLSNGQPQHF.

V usage is TRBV24-1 and J usage is TRBJ1-5, with 7 bases that match TRBD1. This CDR3 has 14 amino acids. Germline CDR1 is KGHDR and CDR2 is SFDVKD. Unmatched junction bases numbered 3, after V lost 4 bases and J lost 4 bases. The CDR3 DNA follows: TGTGCCACCAGTGACGCACAGGGGAATCAGCCCCAGCATTTT. It translates to CATSDAQGNQPQHF.

This clonotype has ten or more counts. V gene TRBV6-5 combines with J gene TRBJ2-1, with 8 bases fitting TRBD2. Per germline, CDR1 MNHEY and CDR2 SVGAGI. V was pared by 6 bases and J by 4 bases, with 8 bases of the junction left unmatched. The CDR3 has 15 amino acids. The DNA for the CDR3 is TGTGCCAGCAGCTTAGCGACTAGCGAATACAATGAGCAGTTCTTC. Amino acids: CASSLATSEYNEQFF.

This clonotype was found many times. V gene TRBV12-3 or TRBV12-4 combines with J gene TRBJ1-2, with 8 bases aligning to TRBD1. V gave up 6 bases and J gave up 6 bases; unmatched junction bases: 6. This CDR3 has 13 amino acids. CDR3 sequence reads: CASSRTGWDGYTF. The CDR3 coding sequence is TGTGCCAGCAGCCGGACAGGGTGGGATGGCTACACCTTC.

At least ten counts were recorded for this clonotype. V gene TRBV7-8 combines with J gene TRBJ2-3; the D call may be TRBD1 or TRBD2 (7 bases each). The CDR3 covers 16 residues. Per germline, CDR1 SGHVS and CDR2 FQNEAQ. The V end was cut by 5 bases, the J end by 0 bases, with 15 bases between. This CDR3 is CASSPGGVLSTDTQYF. In DNA, the CDR3 is TGTGCCAGCAGCCCAGGGGGGGTCCTTAGCACAGATACGCAGTATTTT.

This clonotype has a count of ten or more. At one of its ends the junction is not consistent with the germline gene, which may arise from a read error. This rearrangement joins TRBV7-3 to TRBJ2-3; 12 bases agree with TRBD2. From germline, CDR1 is SGHTA and CDR2 FQGTGA. The CDR3 loop spans 14 amino acids. This CDR3 is CASSLTTSGGHLDF. Here the CDR3 DNA reads TGTGCCAGCAGCTTAACGACTAGCGGGGGCCACTTGGATTTT.

This clonotype was seen a few times. The chain joins TRBV12-3 or TRBV12-4 to TRBJ2-5; TRBD1 matches at 9 bases. V was pared by 5 bases and J by 5 bases, with 6 bases of the junction left unmatched. The CDR3 totals 14 residues. CDR3 sequence (DNA): TGTGCCAGCAGTCCGGGGACAGGGATTGAGACCCAGTACTTC. It encodes CASSPGTGIETQYF.

This clonotype showed up many times. The chain combines TRBV27 with TRBJ2-7; TRBD2 matches 8 bases. J lost 1 base, V lost 7 bases, and 3 bases had no gene match. The germline V gene encodes CDR1 MNHEY and CDR2 SMNVEV (reference sequence). The CDR3 totals 13 residues. This chain's CDR3 is CASTSGSSYEQYF. In DNA form, the CDR3 reads TGTGCCAGCACCAGCGGGAGTTCCTACGAGCAGTACTTC.

There are many counts of this clonotype. V usage is TRBV20-1 and J usage is TRBJ2-6; D gene ambiguous. The length of the CDR3 is 12 residues. The germline V gene has CDR1 DFQATT and CDR2 SNEGSKA (reference sequence). Deletions cut 3 bases from V and 4 bases from J, with 4 bases between. CDR3 in amino acids: CSAREGANVLTF. CDR3 bases: TGCAGTGCTAGGGAAGGGGCCAACGTCCTGACTTTC.

This clonotype was detected many times. The genes are TRBV5-1 and TRBJ1-1, with TRBD1 as a possible D gene (6 bases). The CDR3 spans 13 residues. V shed 1 base and J shed 6 bases, with 10 bases lying between them. The germline gives CDR1 SGHRS, CDR2 YFSETQ. For the CDR3, the DNA is TGCGCCAGCAGCTTGACAGGGAGTCCTGAAGCTTTCTTT. Translating gives CASSLTGSPEAFF. The variable domain in full, completed from reference TRBV5-1 and TRBJ1-1, reads KAGVTQTPRYLIKTRGQQVTLSCSPISGHRSVSWYQQTPGQGLQFLFEYFSETQRNKGNFPGRFSGRQFSNSRSEMNVSTLELGDSALYLCASSLTGSPEAFFGQGTRLTVV.

This chain links TRBV7-9 with TRBJ2-3, with D hard to call. CDR3 length: 14 amino acids. Germline assignment: CDR1 SEHNR and CDR2 FQNEAQ (reference sequence). With 5 bases removed from V and 9 bases from J, the gap between germline ends came to 18 bases. The CDR3 sequence: CASSHDPTGPTQYF. The CDR3 DNA is TGTGCCAGCAGCCACGACCCGACCGGACCCACGCAGTATTTT.

This clonotype showed up many times. The rearrangement uses TRBV9 and TRBJ2-1; 12 nucleotides line up with TRBD2. This CDR3 spans 14 amino acids. V trimming: 7 bases; J trimming: 9 bases; junction bases outside the gene matches: 8. The V gene's germline CDR1 is SGDLS and CDR2 YYNGEE. In nucleotides, the CDR3 is TGTGCCAGCGGTGGGGCTAGCGGGGGGGCTGAGCAGTTCTTC. Translated, it gives CASGGASGGAEQFF.

This clonotype has a handful of counts. This rearrangement joins TRBV4-1 to TRBJ2-7; D is ambiguous. The CDR3 is made up of 15 amino acids. V lost 3 bases and J lost 3, with 15 bases in between. Germline V lookup: CDR1 MGHRA, CDR2 YSYEKL. CDR3 sequence: CASSQEHPNYYEQYF. The CDR3 nucleotides read TGCGCCAGCAGCCAGGAGCACCCCAATTACTACGAGCAGTACTTC.

This clonotype has a handful of counts. The gene calls are TRBV7-8 and TRBJ2-7; D is unclear. The V end lost 2 bases, the J end lost 2 bases, and 19 bases lay between the germline ends. This CDR3 is 17 amino acids long. The germline V gene encodes CDR1 SGHVS and CDR2 FQNEAQ. CDR3 in DNA: TGTGCCAGCAGCTTAATTGAGTTTTCTCCTTTTGCCTACGAGCAGTACTTC. Protein: CASSLIEFSPFAYEQYF.

Only a few counts were recorded for this clonotype. V gene TRBV24-1 combines with J gene TRBJ2-6; D unresolved. The CDR3 covers 15 residues. Trimming removed 3 bases at V and 4 bases at J, with 9 bases between. Germline V gives CDR1 KGHDR, CDR2 SFDVKD. As DNA, the CDR3 is TGTGCCACCAGTGATCCCTCAGAGGGGGCCAACGTCCTGACTTTC. Translating it yields CATSDPSEGANVLTF.

This clonotype was seen a few times. The chain employs TRBV5-1 and TRBJ2-3; D remains unclear. Trimming cost V 0 bases and J 3 bases, with 8 bases left between them. From germline, CDR1 is SGHRS and CDR2 YFSETQ. The CDR3 totals 14 residues. CDR3 residues: CASSLASVTDTQYF. CDR3 DNA: TGCGCCAGCAGCTTGGCCTCGGTGACAGATACGCAGTATTTT.

This clonotype was recorded a few times. The gene calls are TRBV5-1 and TRBJ2-7; 7 bases match TRBD2. This CDR3 has 15 amino acids. Germline trimming cut 1 base from V and 4 bases from J; bases unmatched to any gene: 8. Germline V lookup: CDR1 SGHRS, CDR2 YFSETQ. Here the CDR3 reads CASSLLWGGEYEQYF. CDR3 DNA sequence: TGCGCCAGCAGCTTGTTGTGGGGGGGGGAATACGAGCAGTACTTC. The variable domain in full, completed from reference TRBV5-1 and TRBJ2-7, reads KAGVTQTPRYLIKTRGQQVTLSCSPISGHRSVSWYQQTPGQGLQFLFEYFSETQRNKGNFPGRFSGRQFSNSRSEMNVSTLELGDSALYLCASSLLWGGEYEQYFGPGTRLTVT.

The V call is TRBV20-1, the J call TRBJ1-5; D is ambiguous. Germline CDR1 reads DFQATT; CDR2 reads SNEGSKA (reference sequence). This CDR3 comprises 13 residues. The V end was cut by 4 bases, the J end by 7 bases, with 14 bases between. CDR3 in amino acids: CSAIAFPGQPQHF. The CDR3 bases are TGCAGTGCTATCGCCTTCCCGGGGCAGCCCCAGCATTTT.

There are many counts of this clonotype. The V call is TRBV20-1, the J call TRBJ1-6; D is undetermined. CDR3 length equals 12 residues. The germline V gene has CDR1 DFQATT and CDR2 SNEGSKA (reference sequence). V was clipped by 3 bases and J by 7 bases, with 7 bases between them. The CDR3 reads CSARGWNSPLHF. CDR3 sequence (DNA): TGCAGTGCTAGGGGGTGGAATTCACCCCTCCACTTT.

The chain employs TRBV7-2 and TRBJ2-5, with a possible D match to TRBD1 (5 bases). CDR3 length equals 14 residues. Germline lookup yields CDR1 SGHTA and CDR2 FQGNSA. With 5 bases removed from V and 2 bases from J, the gap between germline ends came to 12 bases. This chain's CDR3 is CASSPRQIQETQYF. The CDR3 DNA follows: TGTGCCAGCAGCCCGAGACAGATACAAGAGACCCAGTACTTC.

Ten or more counts support this clonotype. This chain connects TRBV9 to TRBJ1-1; the D gene is possibly TRBD1 (5 bases). This CDR3 is built from 13 residues. Between the trimmed V and J ends, which lost 3 bases and 8 bases, there was a span of 14 bases. Germline lookup yields CDR1 SGDLS and CDR2 YYNGEE. CDR3 in amino acids: CASSGDPGTEAFF. The DNA for the CDR3 is TGTGCCAGCAGCGGCGACCCAGGGACCGAAGCTTTCTTT.

This clonotype was found many times. This sequence joins TRBV5-4 and TRBJ2-7, with 8 bases fitting TRBD2. J gave up 5 bases and V 2 bases, and 6 bases lay outside the gene matches. The CDR3 is made up of 14 amino acids. CDR1 and CDR2 from the germline V gene are SGHNT and YYREEE (reference sequence). The CDR3 DNA reads TGTGCCAGCAGCTTAGGGACTAGGGTCGACGAGCAGTACTTC. Translation gives CASSLGTRVDEQYF.

This clonotype appeared a few times. This rearrangement joins TRBV28 to TRBJ2-1, with 10 bases matching TRBD2. The CDR3 runs to 17 residues. V shed 4 bases and J 4 bases; nucleotides not matched to a gene: 10. Germline V lookup: CDR1 MDHEN, CDR2 SYDVKM. CDR3: CASSSLYSGGTYNEQFF. The CDR3 nucleotides are TGTGCCAGCAGTTCCCTATATAGCGGGGGGACTTACAATGAGCAGTTCTTC.

V usage is TRBV13 and J usage is TRBJ2-3; D is uncertain. Trimming cost V 3 bases and J 0 bases, with 19 bases left between them. The CDR3 consists of 18 residues. The germline CDR1 and CDR2 sequences are PRHDT and FYEKMQ (reference sequence). In DNA form, the CDR3 reads TGTGCCAGCAGCTTCCAAGGGCCGGCTGGTCCTAGCACAGATACGCAGTATTTT. It is translated as CASSFQGPAGPSTDTQYF. The complete variable domain, with remaining parts taken from reference TRBV13 and TRBJ2-3, reads AAGVIQSPRHLIKEKRETATLKCYPIPRHDTVYWYQQGPGQDPQFLISFYEKMQSDKGSIPDRFSAQQFSDYHSELNMSSLELGDSALYFCASSFQGPAGPSTDTQYFGPGTRLTVL.

This clonotype has ten or more counts. The chain recombines TRBV9 with TRBJ1-2, with 7 bases lining up with TRBD1. Germline V gives CDR1 SGDLS, CDR2 YYNGEE. The length of the CDR3 is 16 residues. J lost 1 base, V lost 2 bases, and 8 bases had no gene match. CDR3 nucleotides: TGTGCCAGCAGCGTTAGACGACAGGGCGGTAACTATGGCTACACCTTC. Residues: CASSVRRQGGNYGYTF.

The sample holds many counts of this clonotype. As DNA, the CDR3 is TGCGCCAGCAGCCAAGGACAAGGAGGGGACAGCTACACCTTC. It specifies CASSQGQGGDSYTF. This sequence joins TRBV4-3 and TRBJ1-2; D possibly corresponds to TRBD1 (6 bases). CDR1 is LGHNA and CDR2 is YSLEER in the germline V gene. The CDR3 runs 14 residues. Trimming shortened V by 1 base and J by 9 bases, and 15 bases separated the two germline ends.

Ten or more counts support this clonotype. The chain is built from TRBV29-1 and TRBJ1-4; D is possibly TRBD1 (5 bases). V was clipped by 6 bases and J by 7 bases, with 12 bases between them. This CDR3 is 12 amino acids long. Germline lookup yields CDR1 SQVTM and CDR2 ANQGSEA. The CDR3 loop is CSVRRGAEKLFF. DNA for the CDR3: TGCAGCGTCCGGAGGGGCGCTGAAAAACTGTTTTTT.

There are many counts of this clonotype. The chain employs TRBV12-5 and TRBJ2-1, with 9 bases that match TRBD1. The V gene's germline CDR1 is LGHNT and CDR2 FRNRAP. V lost 0 bases, J lost 6 bases, and 9 bases stayed unmatched. This CDR3 contains 17 residues. CDR3 DNA sequence: TGTGCTAGTGGTTTGGTCCTCGGGACAGGGTTTGGCAATGAGCAGTTCTTC. It codes for CASGLVLGTGFGNEQFF. Together with reference TRBV12-5 and TRBJ2-1, the CDR3 gives the full variable domain: DARVTQTPRHKVTEMGQEVTMRCQPILGHNTVFWYRQTMMQGLELLAYFRNRAPLDDSGMPKDRFSAEMPDATLATLKIQPSEPRDSAVYFCASGLVLGTGFGNEQFFGPGTRLTVL.